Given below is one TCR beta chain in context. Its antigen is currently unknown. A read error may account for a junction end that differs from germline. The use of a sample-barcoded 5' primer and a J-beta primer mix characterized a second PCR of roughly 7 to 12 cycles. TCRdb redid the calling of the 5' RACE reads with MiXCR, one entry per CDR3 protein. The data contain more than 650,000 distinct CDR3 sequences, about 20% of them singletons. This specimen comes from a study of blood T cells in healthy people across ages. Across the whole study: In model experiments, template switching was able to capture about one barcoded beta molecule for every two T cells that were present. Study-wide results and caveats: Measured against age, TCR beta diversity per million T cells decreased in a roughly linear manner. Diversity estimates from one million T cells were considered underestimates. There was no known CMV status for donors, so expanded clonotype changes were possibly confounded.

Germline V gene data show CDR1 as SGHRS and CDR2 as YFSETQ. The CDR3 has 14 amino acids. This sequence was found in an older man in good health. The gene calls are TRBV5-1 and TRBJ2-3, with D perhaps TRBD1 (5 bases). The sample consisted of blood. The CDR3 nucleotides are TGCGCCAGCAGCTTGGATCAGGGCACGGATACGCAGTATTTT. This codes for CASSLDQGTDTQYF.